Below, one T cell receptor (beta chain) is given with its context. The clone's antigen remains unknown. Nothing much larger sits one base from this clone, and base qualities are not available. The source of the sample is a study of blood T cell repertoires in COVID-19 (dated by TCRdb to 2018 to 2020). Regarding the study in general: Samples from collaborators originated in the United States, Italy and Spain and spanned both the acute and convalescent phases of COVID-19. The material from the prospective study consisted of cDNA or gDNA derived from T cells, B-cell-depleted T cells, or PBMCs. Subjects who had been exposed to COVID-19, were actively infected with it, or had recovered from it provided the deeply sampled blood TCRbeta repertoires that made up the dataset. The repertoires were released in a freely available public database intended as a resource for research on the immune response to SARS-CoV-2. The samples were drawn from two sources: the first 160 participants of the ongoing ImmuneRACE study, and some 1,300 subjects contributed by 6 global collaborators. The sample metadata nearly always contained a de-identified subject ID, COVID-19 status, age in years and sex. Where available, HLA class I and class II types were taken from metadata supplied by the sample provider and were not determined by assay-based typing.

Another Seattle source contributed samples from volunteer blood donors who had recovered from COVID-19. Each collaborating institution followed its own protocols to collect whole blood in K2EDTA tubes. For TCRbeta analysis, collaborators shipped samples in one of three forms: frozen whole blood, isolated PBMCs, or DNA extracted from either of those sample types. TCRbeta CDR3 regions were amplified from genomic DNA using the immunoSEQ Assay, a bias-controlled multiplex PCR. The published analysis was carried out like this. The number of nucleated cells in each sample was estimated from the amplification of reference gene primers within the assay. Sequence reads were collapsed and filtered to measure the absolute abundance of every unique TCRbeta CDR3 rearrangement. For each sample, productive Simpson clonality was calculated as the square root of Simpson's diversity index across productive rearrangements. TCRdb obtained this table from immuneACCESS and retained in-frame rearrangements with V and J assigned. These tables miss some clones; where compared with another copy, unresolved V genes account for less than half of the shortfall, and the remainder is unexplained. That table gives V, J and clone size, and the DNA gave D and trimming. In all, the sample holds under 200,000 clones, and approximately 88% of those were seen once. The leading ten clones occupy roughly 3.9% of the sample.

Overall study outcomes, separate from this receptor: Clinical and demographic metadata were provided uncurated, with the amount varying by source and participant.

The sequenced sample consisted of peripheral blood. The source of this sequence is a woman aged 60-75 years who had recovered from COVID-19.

The CDR3 region: CASRLSPTGNYGYTF. In nucleotide form, the sequence is TGTGCCAGCAGATTGTCCCCGACAGGGAACTATGGCTACACCTTC. The sequence is built from TRBV27 and TRBJ1-2, and 7 junction bases match TRBD1. V and J are trimmed by 6 bases and 2 bases, and the gene matches miss 9 bases of the junction. Reading from cysteine to phenylalanine, the CDR3 counts 15 amino acids. Just the 45-base CDR3 DNA is kept, in frame starting at base 1. Via the germline V gene (reference sequence), CDR1 is MNHEY and CDR2 SMNVEV.